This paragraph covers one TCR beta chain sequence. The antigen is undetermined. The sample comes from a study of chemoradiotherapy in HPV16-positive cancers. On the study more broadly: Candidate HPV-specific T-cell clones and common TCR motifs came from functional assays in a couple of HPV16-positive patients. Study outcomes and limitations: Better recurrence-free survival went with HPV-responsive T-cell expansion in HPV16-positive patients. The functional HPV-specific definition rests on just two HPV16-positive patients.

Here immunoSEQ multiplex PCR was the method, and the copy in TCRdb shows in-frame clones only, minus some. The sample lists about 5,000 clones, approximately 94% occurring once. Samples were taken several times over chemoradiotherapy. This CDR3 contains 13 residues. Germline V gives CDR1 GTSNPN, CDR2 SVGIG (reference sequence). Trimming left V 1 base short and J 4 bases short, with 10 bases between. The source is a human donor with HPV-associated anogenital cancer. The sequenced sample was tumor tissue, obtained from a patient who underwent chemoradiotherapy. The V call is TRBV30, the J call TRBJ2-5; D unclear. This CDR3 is CAWSGAVSETQYF. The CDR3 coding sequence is TGTGCCTGGAGTGGGGCCGTTTCAGAGACCCAGTACTTC.